There are a few counts of the clone carrying this TCR beta chain. The sample comes from a study of shared clonotypes between healthy human individuals. The CDR3 has 13 amino acids. V lost 3 bases, J lost 6 bases, and 10 bases lay in between. Germline assignment: CDR1 SGHRS and CDR2 YFSETQ. TCRdb keeps only in-frame clones here, not all; method: immunoSEQ multiplex PCR. This sample has about 2.4 million clones, with 93% found just once. V usage is TRBV5-1 and J usage is TRBJ2-1; tentatively, D is TRBD1 or TRBD2 (5 bases each). The source material was naive CD4+ T cells from PBMCs. Described subset: CD45RA+ positively selected. This TCR came from a man in his late teens or twenties in good health. Some clones in this sample may be carry-over from other donors' samples. CDR3 DNA: TGCGCCAGCAGCTACCGGGACCCCAATGAGCAGTTCTTC. It encodes CASSYRDPNEQFF.